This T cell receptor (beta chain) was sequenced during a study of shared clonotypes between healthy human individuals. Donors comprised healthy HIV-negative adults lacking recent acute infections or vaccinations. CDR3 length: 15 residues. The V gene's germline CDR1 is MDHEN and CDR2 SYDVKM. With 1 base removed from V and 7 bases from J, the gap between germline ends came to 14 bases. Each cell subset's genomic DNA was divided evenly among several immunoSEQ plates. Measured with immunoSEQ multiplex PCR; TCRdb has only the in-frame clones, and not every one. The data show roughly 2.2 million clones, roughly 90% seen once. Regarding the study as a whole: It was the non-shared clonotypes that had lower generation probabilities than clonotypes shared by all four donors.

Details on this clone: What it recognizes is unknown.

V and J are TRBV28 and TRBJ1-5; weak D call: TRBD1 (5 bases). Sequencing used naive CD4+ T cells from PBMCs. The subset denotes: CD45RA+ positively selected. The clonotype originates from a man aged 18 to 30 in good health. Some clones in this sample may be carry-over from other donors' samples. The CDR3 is CASSLFEGRGQPQHF. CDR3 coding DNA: TGTGCCAGCAGTTTATTTGAGGGGAGAGGACAGCCCCAGCATTTT.